Below, 10 T cell receptor beta chains from the same sample are listed, as sequenced in a study of cytomegalovirus exposure and HLA in healthy donors. Both 60 Vbeta primers and 13 Jbeta primers went into the PCR. TCRdb keeps only in-frame clones here, not all; method: immunoSEQ multiplex PCR. The sample lists some 120,000 clones, roughly three quarters occurring once. Sequencing was carried out using PBMCs. Receptors were obtained from a woman aged 18-29 years in good health and CMV-seropositive.

This rearrangement joins TRBV6-1 to TRBJ2-5; D unclear. Per the germline V gene, CDR1 is MNHNS and CDR2 is SASEGT. This CDR3 has 12 amino acids. Trimming pared 5 bases from V and 5 bases from J, leaving 9 bases between. In DNA, the CDR3 is TGTGCCAGCAGTCTCCGGTGGGAGACCCAGTACTTC. Translating it yields CASSLRWETQYF.

Remarks on this clone: The conserved closing phenylalanine or tryptophan is absent in this CDR3, likely reflecting a read error. The chain is built from TRBV30 and TRBJ1-5, with TRBD1 identical over 7 bases. The CDR3 covers 15 residues. V shed 2 bases and J 0 bases; nucleotides not matched to a gene: 4. CDR1 GTSNPN and CDR2 SVGIG come from the germline V gene (reference sequence). The CDR3, as DNA: TGTGCCTGGAGTAGGAACAGGGGTAGCAATCAGCCCCAGCATTGT. It codes for CAWSRNRGSNQPQHC.

This clone was seen a few times. The chain joins TRBV12-5 to TRBJ2-1; perhaps TRBD1 as D (5 bases). V shed 4 bases and J shed 1 base, with 14 bases lying between them. The germline V gene has CDR1 LGHNT and CDR2 FRNRAP. This CDR3 is 16 amino acids long. CDR3 bases: TGTGCTAGTGGTTCCCTAACAGGTTGGTCCTACAATGAGCAGTTCTTC. This gives the protein CASGSLTGWSYNEQFF.

CDR3 loop: CASSEGSAETQYF. The CDR3 region has the DNA TGTGCCAGCAGTGAAGGCAGCGCAGAGACCCAGTACTTC. This chain uses TRBV6-1 with TRBJ2-5; D gene unclear. This CDR3 spans 13 amino acids. The V gene's germline CDR1 is MNHNS and CDR2 SASEGT. The germline V and J ends were trimmed by 1 base and 4 bases, with 7 bases remaining between them.

CDR3 DNA: TGTGCCATCAGTGAGTCTGGAGACGGATATGAAAAACTGTTTTTT. Residues: CAISESGDGYEKLFF. The chain carries TRBV10-3 and TRBJ1-4, with D hard to call. The germline V and J ends were trimmed by 0 bases and 6 bases, with 11 bases remaining between them. The CDR3 sequence is 15 residues long. Germline CDR1 and CDR2: ENHRY and SYGVKD.

CDR3 in DNA: TGTGCCAGCAGTTTTACAGGGGGCAAGGCCTACGAGCAGTACTTC. Translating gives CASSFTGGKAYEQYF. This chain connects TRBV28 to TRBJ2-7, with 9 bases matching TRBD1. The CDR3 loop spans 15 amino acids. The germline V gene has CDR1 MDHEN and CDR2 SYDVKM. The junction had 5 bases not matched to a gene; V was cut back by 3 bases and J by 2 bases.

The CDR3 region is CASSIGDRISPNEQFF. The CDR3 DNA sequence: TGTGCCAGCAGCATAGGGGACAGGATCTCACCGAATGAGCAGTTCTTC. The rearrangement joins TRBV9 to TRBJ2-1; 8 bases match TRBD1. CDR3 length: 16 amino acids. Trimming removed 4 bases from V and 7 bases from J; junction bases left unmatched: 13. Looked up from germline, CDR1 is SGDLS and CDR2 is YYNGEE. Based on the CDR3 plus reference TRBV9 and TRBJ2-1, the full variable domain is DSGVTQTPKHLITATGQRVTLRCSPRSGDLSVYWYQQSLDQGLQFLIQYYNGEERAKGNILERFSAQQFPDLHSELNLSSLELGDSALYFCASSIGDRISPNEQFFGPGTRLTVL.

This chain joins TRBV7-9 and TRBJ2-5; tentative D call: TRBD2 (6 bases). The germline gives CDR1 SEHNR, CDR2 FQNEAQ (reference sequence). The CDR3 spans 18 residues. Trimming took off 10 bases at V and 3 bases at J, with 30 bases between the two ends. CDR3 DNA sequence: TGTGCCACTTCGGGTCCGGTGGCGGGGAAGTTTTTGGAAGAGACCCAGTACTTC. Encoded protein: CATSGPVAGKFLEETQYF.

This chain connects TRBV4-1 to TRBJ1-2; 12 nucleotides agree with TRBD1. Germline CDR1 MGHRA, CDR2 YSYEKL. Trimming removed 2 bases from V and 8 bases from J; junction bases left unmatched: 9. The CDR3 is 16 amino acids. Written as DNA, the CDR3 is TGCGCCAGCAGCCAACGAGGGACAGGGGGCGAAGTAGGCTACACCTTC. It yields the protein CASSQRGTGGEVGYTF.

The V gene is TRBV5-4, the J gene TRBJ2-2; 11 nucleotides align to TRBD1. J lost 4 bases, V lost 1 base, and 3 bases had no gene match. Germline CDR1 SGHNT, CDR2 YYREEE (reference sequence). The CDR3 is made up of 16 amino acids. The CDR3 protein is CASSLRTGGVTGELFF. CDR3 nucleotides: TGTGCCAGCAGCTTGAGGACAGGGGGCGTCACCGGGGAGCTGTTTTTT.